A single sample is the source of the 31 T cell receptor beta chains below, sequenced in a study of blood T cell repertoires in COVID-19 (dated by TCRdb to the early 2020s). Library method: the immunoSEQ multiplex PCR assay. TCRdb limited this immuneACCESS table to in-frame rearrangements with V and J called. A share of clones is missing; checked studies link under half to unresolved V genes, and the rest is unexplained. The sample table shows roughly 100,000 clones, and around 74% are seen once. Less than 20% of the sample comes from the top ten. The sample consisted of peripheral blood. The source of these receptors is a woman aged 70 to 79 with acute or convalescent COVID-19.

The J gene is TRBJ2-3, the V gene TRBV5-4; 10 positions agree with TRBD1. The trim removed 1 base at V and 3 bases at J, leaving 2 bases unmatched. The germline V gene has CDR1 SGHNT and CDR2 YYREEE (reference sequence). This CDR3 contains 15 residues. CDR3 DNA sequence: TGTGCCAGCAGCTTGTGGACAGGGGGGACAGATACGCAGTATTTT. Its protein is CASSLWTGGTDTQYF.

The chain combines TRBV6-5 with TRBJ2-6; D is perhaps TRBD1 (6 bases). The CDR3 length is 15 residues. Trimming pared 5 bases from V and 4 bases from J, leaving 12 bases between. CDR1 is MNHEY and CDR2 is SVGAGI in the germline V gene. Here the CDR3 reads CASSNRVAGANVLTF. CDR3 in DNA: TGTGCCAGCAGTAACAGGGTAGCGGGGGCCAACGTCCTGACTTTC.

The rearrangement links TRBV7-2 to TRBJ2-1; tentatively, D is TRBD2 (7 bases). Germline V lookup: CDR1 SGHTA, CDR2 FQGNSA. Trimming took 5 bases from V and 1 from J, leaving 18 bases between them. The CDR3 is 17 amino acids. Here the CDR3 reads CASSGGGERRSYNEQFF. The CDR3, as DNA: TGTGCCAGCAGCGGAGGGGGGGAGCGTAGGTCCTACAATGAGCAGTTCTTC.

The J gene is TRBJ1-4, the V gene TRBV30, with D hard to call. Germline lookup yields CDR1 GTSNPN and CDR2 SVGIG (reference sequence). The CDR3 is 16 amino acids. V gave up 0 bases and J gave up 0 bases, with 11 bases separating them. CDR3 sequence reads: CAWSVARASTNEKLFF. CDR3 nucleotides: TGTGCCTGGAGTGTAGCGAGGGCCTCAACTAATGAAAAACTGTTTTTT.

The chain has TRBV6-5 and TRBJ1-6; 7 nucleotides align to TRBD1. Unmatched junction bases numbered 8, after V lost 9 bases and J lost 6 bases. This CDR3 has 14 residues. Germline values: CDR1 MNHEY, CDR2 SVGAGI. CDR3 region: CARGTGDSNSPLHF. In DNA form, the CDR3 reads TGTGCCAGGGGAACAGGGGACAGTAATTCACCCCTCCACTTT.

The V call is TRBV27, the J call TRBJ2-5, with a possible D match to TRBD2 (5 bases). This CDR3 has 15 residues. V was shortened by 5 bases and J by 5 bases, with 18 bases between the two germline ends. Per germline, CDR1 MNHEY and CDR2 SMNVEV (reference sequence). CDR3 nucleotides: TGTGCCAGCAGTGGAGCCGGGAAAGGCCAGGAGACCCAGTACTTC. It specifies CASSGAGKGQETQYF.

The chain is built from TRBV21-1 and TRBJ1-2. TRBV21-1 is a listed pseudogene. The CDR3 spans 17 residues. CDR3 sequence reads: CASSRTVERGQNYGYTF. CDR3 nucleotide sequence: TGTGCCAGCAGCAGGACAGTAGAGCGGGGACAAAACTATGGCTACACCTTC.

This clone was observed a few times. The chain has TRBV11-2 and TRBJ1-1; unclear D gene. The ends were cut back, 5 bases at V and 5 bases at J, with 15 bases in the middle. This CDR3 spans 14 amino acids. CDR1 is SGHAT, CDR2 FQNNGV, per germline. This CDR3 reads CASSNKGGRTEAFF. The CDR3 DNA is TGTGCCAGCAGCAACAAGGGAGGTCGGACTGAAGCTTTCTTT.

This rearrangement joins TRBV9 to TRBJ2-1; D ambiguous. From germline, CDR1 is SGDLS and CDR2 YYNGEE. V was cut by 0 bases and J by 1 base, with 8 bases left in between. The CDR3 has 15 amino acids. CDR3 bases: TGTGCCAGCAGCGTAGACGGTGCTTCCTACAATGAGCAGTTCTTC. Translated, it gives CASSVDGASYNEQFF.

Only a few counts were recorded for this clone. This chain connects TRBV7-9 to TRBJ2-7; 7 nucleotides align to TRBD1. The CDR3 covers 14 residues. V gave up 5 bases and J gave up 3 bases; unmatched junction bases: 7. Germline lookup yields CDR1 SEHNR and CDR2 FQNEAQ (reference sequence). CDR3 region: CASSHPDRFYEQYF. The CDR3 nucleotides read TGTGCCAGCAGCCATCCGGACAGGTTCTACGAGCAGTACTTC.

This chain links TRBV7-2 with TRBJ2-3; D unclear. The V gene's germline CDR1 is SGHTA and CDR2 FQGNSA. The CDR3 has 13 residues. V dropped 2 bases and J dropped 4 bases, with 7 bases sitting between them. Here the CDR3 reads CASSLPPADTQYF. CDR3 DNA sequence: TGTGCCAGCAGCTTACCCCCGGCAGATACGCAGTATTTT.

V is TRBV6-5 and J is TRBJ1-2; 8 bases agree with TRBD1. Germline V CDR1 and CDR2: MNHEY, SVGAGI. V lost 7 bases and J lost 2; bases outside the gene matches: 6. CDR3 length: 14 amino acids. The DNA for the CDR3 is TGTGCCAGCATACCTAGACAGGGGAACTATGGCTACACCTTC. It is translated as CASIPRQGNYGYTF.

The chain links TRBV7-2 to TRBJ2-7; 9 bases agree with TRBD2. The CDR3 is 15 residues long. V was pared by 5 bases and J by 0 bases, with 5 bases of the junction left unmatched. Germline V lookup: CDR1 SGHTA, CDR2 FQGNSA. The CDR3, as DNA: TGTGCCAGCAGCCAAGCGGGGGGACCCTCCTACGAGCAGTACTTC. Protein sequence: CASSQAGGPSYEQYF.

The V gene is TRBV29-1, the J gene TRBJ2-1, with TRBD1 matching over 7 bases. The CDR3 is made up of 15 amino acids. The germline CDR1 and CDR2 sequences are SQVTM and ANQGSEA. J lost 0 bases, V lost 1 base, and 3 bases had no gene match. The CDR3 DNA reads as TGCAGCGTTGAAGGTGGGGACAGCTCCTACAATGAGCAGTTCTTC. Its protein product is CSVEGGDSSYNEQFF.

There are a few counts of this clone. This chain uses TRBV7-9 with TRBJ2-1; D remains unclear. The CDR3 is 13 amino acids. Germline lookup yields CDR1 SEHNR and CDR2 FQNEAQ (reference sequence). V lost 1 base, J lost 14 bases, and 15 bases lay in between. The CDR3 spells CASSLEMWHEEFF. In DNA, the CDR3 is TGTGCCAGCAGCTTAGAAATGTGGCATGAAGAGTTCTTC.

This chain connects TRBV29-1 to TRBJ2-7; 7 nucleotides match TRBD1. Germline V gene sequence: CDR1 SQVTM, CDR2 ANQGSEA. V lost 0 bases, J lost 5 bases, and 7 bases stayed unmatched. The CDR3 is 14 residues long. The CDR3: CSVEEANRGHEQYF. Here the CDR3 DNA reads TGCAGCGTTGAAGAGGCCAACAGGGGACACGAGCAGTACTTC.

The table lists this clone with a few counts. The V call is TRBV4-1, the J call TRBJ2-3; 8 nucleotides agree with TRBD2. This CDR3 spans 16 amino acids. V lost 1 base and J lost 5; bases outside the gene matches: 8. Germline V gene sequence: CDR1 MGHRA, CDR2 YSYEKL. CDR3 sequence (DNA): TGCGCCAGCAGCCAAGGCGGGGGGCCCGTAAGAGATACGCAGTATTTT. Translating it yields CASSQGGGPVRDTQYF.

The chain recombines TRBV14 with TRBJ2-3; 9 bases map to TRBD2. This CDR3 contains 21 residues. CDR1 and CDR2 (germline): SGHDN, FVKESK. After removal of 0 bases from V and 4 bases from J, the junction contained 20 bases not matched to a gene. In DNA form, the CDR3 reads TGTGCCAGCAGCCAAGATGGTGCCTATGCGGGGGGGCCAAAACCCTCAGATACGCAGTATTTT. It translates to CASSQDGAYAGGPKPSDTQYF.

The gene calls are TRBV2 and TRBJ1-1, with unresolved D. Germline values: CDR1 SNHLY, CDR2 FYNNEI. Deletions cut 6 bases from V and 0 bases from J, with 11 bases between. This CDR3 is 14 amino acids long. CDR3 nucleotide sequence: TGTGCCAGCAGAGTCGAAAACATGAACACTGAAGCTTTCTTT. Encoded protein: CASRVENMNTEAFF.

This chain uses TRBV30 with TRBJ1-2; D remains ambiguous. V shed 0 bases and J shed 0 bases, with 8 bases lying between them. The length of the CDR3 is 14 residues. Germline V gene sequence: CDR1 GTSNPN, CDR2 SVGIG (reference sequence). The CDR3 bases are TGTGCCTGGAGTGTGGCCCTTTCTAACTATGGCTACACCTTC. It specifies CAWSVALSNYGYTF.

The gene calls are TRBV9 and TRBJ2-7, with a weak D call TRBD2 (7 bases). The CDR3 consists of 16 residues. CDR1 is SGDLS and CDR2 is YYNGEE in the germline V gene. With 0 bases removed from V and 4 bases from J, the gap between germline ends came to 17 bases. CDR3 in DNA: TGTGCCAGCAGCGTAGCTTCTTCGGGGGGCGCGTACGAGCAGTACTTC. Translation: CASSVASSGGAYEQYF.

The CDR3: CASSPSRAAGNTIYF. The CDR3, as DNA: TGTGCCAGCAGCCCCAGCAGGGCCGCTGGAAACACCATATATTTT. V gene TRBV7-9 combines with J gene TRBJ1-3, with D possibly TRBD1 on 5 matching bases. V lost 5 bases and J lost 2, with 13 bases in between. Looked up from germline, CDR1 is SEHNR and CDR2 is FQNEAQ (reference sequence). CDR3 length: 15 amino acids.

The rearrangement uses TRBV29-1 and TRBJ2-1; 13 bases are shared with TRBD2. V trimming: 8 bases; J trimming: 7 bases; junction bases outside the gene matches: 5. The CDR3 covers 13 residues. Germline V CDR1 and CDR2: SQVTM, ANQGSEA. The CDR3 nucleotides are TGCAGCCTACTAGCGGGGGGGAGGAATGAGCAGTTCTTC. Translation gives CSLLAGGRNEQFF.

The V and J genes are TRBV2 and TRBJ1-4; perhaps TRBD1 as D (6 bases). Germline lookup yields CDR1 SNHLY and CDR2 FYNNEI. This CDR3 contains 13 residues. Trimming stripped 8 bases from V and 4 bases from J, with 11 bases between. The CDR3 DNA reads TGTGCCAGCGGCAGGGGTCTTAATGAAAAACTGTTTTTT. It codes for CASGRGLNEKLFF.

This clone has just a few counts. This chain links TRBV6-1 with TRBJ2-7; tentative D call: TRBD2 (5 bases). In germline, CDR1 is MNHNS, CDR2 SASEGT. With 3 bases removed from V and 5 bases from J, the gap between germline ends came to 17 bases. CDR3 length: 15 amino acids. DNA for the CDR3: TGTGCCAGCAGTGACCTTAAGACGGGGAGCGACGAGCAGTACTTC. Translating it yields CASSDLKTGSDEQYF.

This chain connects TRBV19 to TRBJ1-5, with 9 bases fitting TRBD1. Germline CDR1 is LNHDA and CDR2 is SQIVND (reference sequence). The CDR3 spans 17 residues. V lost 5 bases to trimming and J lost 1 base; unmatched junction nucleotides: 9. The CDR3 loop reads CASSPWGQGKSNQPQHF. The CDR3 DNA sequence: TGTGCCAGTAGTCCCTGGGGACAGGGAAAGAGCAATCAGCCCCAGCATTTT.

The J gene is TRBJ2-7, the V gene TRBV7-2, with 8 bases that match TRBD1. The CDR3 loop spans 17 amino acids. After removal of 0 bases from V and 1 base from J, the junction contained 8 bases not matched to a gene. The V gene's germline CDR1 is SGHTA and CDR2 FQGNSA. The CDR3 region has the DNA TGTGCCAGCAGCTTAGCGGGGGGAAACAGGGGGTCCTACGAGCAGTACTTC. The encoded protein is CASSLAGGNRGSYEQYF.

The genes are TRBV5-6 and TRBJ2-4, with 12 bases matching TRBD2. This CDR3 comprises 16 residues. V was clipped by 4 bases and J by 3 bases; unmatched bases: 5. Germline-derived CDR1 and CDR2 are SGHDT and YYEEEE. The CDR3 region is CASSITSGGHKNIQYF. As DNA, the CDR3 is TGTGCCAGCAGCATCACTAGCGGGGGGCACAAAAACATTCAGTACTTC.

V is TRBV5-4 and J is TRBJ1-2; D is undetermined. The V end was cut by 0 bases, the J end by 3 bases, with 6 bases between. The germline V gene has CDR1 SGHNT and CDR2 YYREEE (reference sequence). The length of the CDR3 is 13 residues. CDR3 residues: CASSLERDYGYTF. The CDR3 DNA sequence: TGTGCCAGCAGCTTGGAGAGGGACTATGGCTACACCTTC.

The chain is built from TRBV16 and TRBJ1-2; maybe TRBD1 (5 bases). CDR3 length equals 15 residues. The V end was cut by 0 bases, the J end by 6 bases, with 14 bases between. Germline CDR1 KGHSY, CDR2 FQNENV. The CDR3 sequence is CASSQSRGGTNGYTF. The DNA for the CDR3 is TGTGCCAGCAGCCAATCACGAGGAGGGACGAATGGCTACACCTTC.

Comments on this clone: One junction end does not reproduce the germline sequence, and a read error may be involved. The V gene is TRBV5-1, the J gene TRBJ2-7; TRBD2 is a possible D gene (7 bases). The V gene's germline CDR1 is SGHRS and CDR2 YFSETQ. The CDR3 consists of 16 residues. The DNA of the CDR3 is TGCCCCAGTTTTAGCCTTTGGGGGGGCCGGGGGTGGGAGCAGTACTTC. Amino acids: CPSFSLWGGRGWEQYF.